What follows are 15 T cell receptor beta chains derived from one specimen sequenced in a study of blood T cell repertoires in COVID-19. The protocol was immunoSEQ multiplex PCR, while the TCRdb copy is restricted to in-frame clones and leaves out a portion. The table includes around 250,000 clones, over 75% detected once. The specimen sequenced was peripheral blood. Receptor source: a human donor in a cohort sampled during active COVID-19.

V usage is TRBV6-5 and J usage is TRBJ2-7; TRBD1 might be the D (5 bases). The CDR3 extends over 15 amino acids. Trimming stripped 6 bases from V and 2 bases from J, with 17 bases between. Germline-derived CDR1 and CDR2 are MNHEY and SVGAGI. The CDR3 loop reads CASSPSIGQPYEQYF. The DNA for the CDR3 is TGTGCCAGCAGCCCATCCATAGGACAACCCTACGAGCAGTACTTC.

This chain connects TRBV11-3 to TRBJ2-5, with 8 bases identical to TRBD2. Germline CDR1 and CDR2: SGHNT and YENEEA. This CDR3 has 13 residues. Trimming cost V 1 base and J 5 bases; bases outside gene matches: 0. The CDR3 DNA is TGTGCCAGCAGCTTAGGCGGGGGGGAGACCCAGTACTTC. This encodes CASSLGGGETQYF.

This chain joins TRBV3-1 (or the pseudogene TRBV3-2) and TRBJ2-7; a possible D gene is TRBD2 (7 bases). Trimming removed 5 bases from V and 2 bases from J, with 16 bases in between. The germline V gene has CDR1 LGHDT and CDR2 YNNKEL (reference sequence). The CDR3 covers 15 residues. The CDR3 nucleotides read TGTGCCAGCAGCTGGGGGGCGGGGGTCACCTACGAGCAGTACTTC. Protein product: CASSWGAGVTYEQYF.

The rearrangement uses TRBV11-2 and TRBJ2-1, with D perhaps matching TRBD1 (5 bases). The V and J ends lost 2 bases and 0 bases respectively, with 8 bases between them. Germline CDR1 and CDR2: SGHAT and FQNNGV. This CDR3 comprises 15 residues. The CDR3 here is CASSLQGSSYNEQFF. CDR3 nucleotide sequence: TGTGCCAGCAGCTTACAGGGTAGCTCCTACAATGAGCAGTTCTTC. Full variable domain (remainder filled in from reference TRBV11-2 and TRBJ2-1): EAGVAQSPRYKIIEKRQSVAFWCNPISGHATLYWYQQILGQGPKLLIQFQNNGVVDDSQLPKDRFSAERLKGVDSTLKIQPAKLEDSAVYLCASSLQGSSYNEQFFGPGTRLTVL.

V usage is TRBV2 and J usage is TRBJ2-7; 8 bases match TRBD1. The CDR3 sequence is 15 residues long. The V gene's germline CDR1 is SNHLY and CDR2 FYNNEI. Unmatched junction bases numbered 5, after V lost 2 bases and J lost 2 bases. The CDR3 DNA follows: TGTGCCAGCAGTGAACAGGGGGCGATCACCTACGAGCAGTACTTC. Encoded protein: CASSEQGAITYEQYF.

The chain combines TRBV5-4 with TRBJ2-1, with TRBD1 matching over 7 bases. Germline trimming cut 4 bases from V and 9 bases from J; bases unmatched to any gene: 10. This CDR3 is 14 amino acids long. Germline-derived CDR1 and CDR2 are SGHNT and YYREEE (reference sequence). CDR3 bases: TGTGCCAGCAGCAAGTCGGACAGGCTCCCTGAGCAGTTCTTC. Translated: CASSKSDRLPEQFF.

CDR3: CASSPSTGTNYGYTF. The CDR3 coding sequence is TGTGCCAGCAGCCCCTCGACAGGGACTAACTATGGCTACACCTTC. The rearrangement links TRBV14 to TRBJ1-2, with TRBD1 matching over 7 bases. Germline lookup yields CDR1 SGHDN and CDR2 FVKESK. Trimming at V came to 4 bases and at J to 0 bases, leaving 5 bases not matched to a gene. The CDR3 has 15 amino acids.

The gene calls are TRBV7-8 and TRBJ2-3; D not certain. This CDR3 contains 15 residues. Between the trimmed V and J ends, which lost 4 bases and 0 bases, there was a span of 11 bases. The germline CDR1 and CDR2 sequences are SGHVS and FQNEAQ. CDR3 sequence: CASSSRAWSTDTQYF. For the CDR3, the DNA is TGTGCCAGCAGCTCGAGAGCCTGGAGCACAGATACGCAGTATTTT.

The chain links TRBV29-1 to TRBJ1-4; no clear D. Germline lookup yields CDR1 SQVTM and CDR2 ANQGSEA. This CDR3 region has 13 residues. The V end lost 1 base, the J end lost 7 bases, and 10 bases lay between the germline ends. CDR3 DNA: TGCAGCGTTGAAGTCAGAAGAGGTGAAAAACTGTTTTTT. Protein product: CSVEVRRGEKLFF.

The V call is TRBV19, the J call TRBJ1-2, with unresolved D. With 2 bases removed from V and 7 bases from J, the gap between germline ends came to 17 bases. Looked up from germline, CDR1 is LNHDA and CDR2 is SQIVND (reference sequence). The CDR3 runs 15 residues. The CDR3 spells CASSISWASSFGYTF. CDR3 nucleotides: TGTGCCAGTAGTATATCGTGGGCAAGCAGCTTTGGCTACACCTTC.

This clone was seen only a few times. The chain is built from TRBV2 and TRBJ1-6; D is ambiguous. V lost 6 bases to trimming and J lost 10 bases, with 10 bases between them. CDR3 length: 12 residues. Germline V gene data show CDR1 as SNHLY and CDR2 as FYNNEI. As DNA, the CDR3 is TGTGCCAGCAGCATCTCGGTGTCACCCCTCCACTTT. This encodes CASSISVSPLHF.

The J gene is TRBJ2-3, the V gene TRBV5-1, with 8 nucleotides matching TRBD1. The CDR3 has 15 amino acids. Trimming at V came to 5 bases and at J to 1 base, leaving 6 bases not matched to a gene. Germline CDR1 reads SGHRS; CDR2 reads YFSETQ. CDR3 amino acids: CASSDRGWGTDTQYF. DNA of the CDR3: TGCGCCAGCAGTGACAGGGGATGGGGCACAGATACGCAGTATTTT.

The rearrangement uses TRBV28 and TRBJ2-5; the D is unclear. There are 17 residues in the CDR3. Trimming took 4 bases from V and 2 from J, leaving 20 bases between them. Germline CDR1 reads MDHEN; CDR2 reads SYDVKM. In nucleotides, the CDR3 is TGTGCCAGCAGTTCGAGCCCGACCACTATCCGACAAGAGACCCAGTACTTC. This sequence encodes CASSSSPTTIRQETQYF.

The V call is TRBV27, the J call TRBJ2-2, with D perhaps matching TRBD2 (6 bases). Trimming left V 3 bases short and J 13 bases short, with 21 bases between. The CDR3 consists of 15 residues. Per germline, CDR1 MNHEY and CDR2 SMNVEV (reference sequence). CDR3 DNA: TGTGCCAGCAGTTTTTCTGACCCGCTGCGGGGCGGGCTGTTTTTT. Translating gives CASSFSDPLRGGLFF.

The CDR3 DNA is TGCGCCAGCAGCCTCCCTAGCGGTTCCTACAATGAGCAGTTCTTC. It translates to CASSLPSGSYNEQFF. The chain joins TRBV5-1 to TRBJ2-1, with TRBD2 matching 7 bases. Germline V gene data show CDR1 as SGHRS and CDR2 as YFSETQ. V trimming: 4 bases; J trimming: 1 base; junction bases outside the gene matches: 5. The CDR3 totals 15 residues. The full variable domain, in which reference TRBV5-1 and TRBJ2-1 provide the parts outside the CDR3, is KAGVTQTPRYLIKTRGQQVTLSCSPISGHRSVSWYQQTPGQGLQFLFEYFSETQRNKGNFPGRFSGRQFSNSRSEMNVSTLELGDSALYLCASSLPSGSYNEQFFGPGTRLTVL.